A selection of T cell receptor beta chains follows, all from one sample in a study of cytotoxic CD8 clonotypes in ibrutinib-treated CLL. The data were produced by immunoSEQ multiplex PCR, yet TCRdb's version contains in-frame clones alone and is incomplete. This sample yields approximately 35,000 clones, of which 71% are seen a single time; over 15% belongs to the top ten. Here the sequenced sample was PBMCs, taken at disease progression, from a patient treated with ibrutinib. Source of these receptors: a human donor with chronic lymphocytic leukemia. Each CDR3 is given with its conserved first and last residue. A D gene is named only where the DNA matches it firmly. Clone size appears in some rows only: once, few, many, or a class for an expanded clone.

j_gene: TRBJ2-3
v_gene: TRBV10-2
d_gene: TRBD2
abundance: few
CDR3nt: TGCGCCAGCAGTGAGGTAGCGGGGGGGCCTCGAGCAGATACGCAGTATTTT
CDR3aa: CASSEVAGGPRADTQYF

j_gene: TRBJ1-2
v_gene: TRBV5-1
d_gene: .
abundance: .
CDR3nt: TGCGCCAGCAGCTTGGATATTGCCCGGGACTATGGCTACACCTTC
CDR3aa: CASSLDIARDYGYTF

j_gene: TRBJ1-2
v_gene: TRBV7-9
d_gene: .
abundance: .
CDR3nt: TGTGCCAGCAGCTCCAGGGTTCACTATGGCTACACCTTC
CDR3aa: CASSSRVHYGYTF

j_gene: TRBJ1-6
v_gene: TRBV6-5
d_gene: .
abundance: .
CDR3nt: TGTGCCAGCAGGATAAGACAGATCCATAATTCACCCCTCCACTTT
CDR3aa: CASRIRQIHNSPLHF

j_gene: TRBJ2-7
v_gene: TRBV6-1
d_gene: TRBD2
abundance: .
CDR3nt: TGTGCCAGCAGTAACGCCGGGGGGTACGAGCAGTACTTC
CDR3aa: CASSNAGGYEQYF

j_gene: TRBJ1-2
v_gene: TRBV4-1
d_gene: TRBD1
abundance: .
CDR3nt: TGCGCCAGCAGCCCTCCGGGACAGGGCTCTGGCCACACCTTC
CDR3aa: CASSPPGQGSGHTF

j_gene: TRBJ1-6
v_gene: TRBV10-1
d_gene: TRBD1
abundance: .
CDR3nt: TGCGCCAGCAGTGAGGACAGGGCCTATAATTCACCCCTCCACTTT
CDR3aa: CASSEDRAYNSPLHF

j_gene: TRBJ1-5
v_gene: TRBV19
d_gene: .
abundance: .
CDR3nt: TGTGCCAGTAACCCGACACTGAGCAATCAGCCCCAGCATTTT
CDR3aa: CASNPTLSNQPQHF

j_gene: TRBJ2-2
v_gene: TRBV7-9
d_gene: TRBD2
abundance: once
CDR3nt: TGTGCCAGCACCCCGACTAGCGGGGGGGCAACCGGGGAGCTGTTTTTT
CDR3aa: CASTPTSGGATGELFF

j_gene: TRBJ1-6
v_gene: TRBV23-1
d_gene: .
abundance: .
CDR3nt: TGCGCCAGACAGGGTCGGGGTAATTCACCCCTCCACTTT
CDR3aa: CARQGRGNSPLHF

j_gene: TRBJ1-1
v_gene: TRBV4-1
d_gene: .
abundance: .
CDR3nt: TGCGCCAGCAGCTCTCAGGGGTACACTGAAGCTTTCTTT
CDR3aa: CASSSQGYTEAFF

j_gene: TRBJ2-3
v_gene: TRBV6-1
d_gene: .
abundance: once
CDR3nt: TGTGCCAGCAGCCCCCCGTCAGATACGCAGTATTTT
CDR3aa: CASSPPSDTQYF

j_gene: TRBJ1-2
v_gene: TRBV5-4
d_gene: .
abundance: .
CDR3nt: TGTGCCAGCAGCTTGGATAACTATGGCTACACCTTC
CDR3aa: CASSLDNYGYTF

j_gene: TRBJ1-5
v_gene: TRBV7-2
d_gene: .
abundance: .
CDR3nt: TGTGCCAGCAGCTCCCTGGGGGGGATGAGTCGGAGGGGCAATCAGCCCCAGCATTTT
CDR3aa: CASSSLGGMSRRGNQPQHF

j_gene: TRBJ2-7
v_gene: TRBV11-2
d_gene: .
abundance: .
CDR3nt: TGTGCCAGCAGCTTGGGGGGGAGGACAGGGCACCTCGAGCAGTACTTC
CDR3aa: CASSLGGRTGHLEQYF

j_gene: TRBJ1-1
v_gene: TRBV6-1
d_gene: .
abundance: .
CDR3nt: TGTGCCAGCAGACAGGAAGGGCTTATGAACACTGAAGCTTTCTTT
CDR3aa: CASRQEGLMNTEAFF

j_gene: TRBJ1-2
v_gene: TRBV28
d_gene: .
abundance: .
CDR3nt: TGTGCCAGCAGTTTGTCCGGGACGGAAGCGCCGGTCTATGGCTACACCTTC
CDR3aa: CASSLSGTEAPVYGYTF